This T cell receptor (beta chain) was captured in a study of human T cells and chemical hapten exposure listed by TCRdb under 2021. Broadly, across the study: For sensitization, 2% DPC in acetone was applied to a roughly 2 cm by roughly 2 cm area of upper inner arm skin. The study tracked peripheral blood TCR repertoire changes in vivo during primary and secondary sensitization to the hapten diphenylcyclopropenone (DPC) in alopecia patients. The libraries were sequenced as a pool, and the TCR yield per sample differed mostly because of small variations in library volumes within the pool. The mostly female patient cohort included alopecia areata with under or over 50% scalp involvement, alopecia totalis and alopecia universalis. Blood samples were taken from patients before sensitization (week 0) and then at 2, 6 and about 24 weeks after DPC sensitization. Patch testing was performed on the upper back with Finn chambers containing 0.01% DPC, and the patch tests were scored after 6 days according to International Contact Dermatitis Research Group standards. Weekly therapeutic DPC doses were additionally applied to the scalp of patients throughout the roughly 26-week study period. For TCR sequencing, blood came from twenty-nine alopecia patients at anywhere from one to four time points (pre-sensitization, 2, 6 and 24 weeks). Results the study describes overall, beyond this receptor: No change with DPC sensitization was found in the number of TCRs above 1 in 1000 frequency, and no evidence of global repertoire structure alterations was found. Patch test score correlated positively with the number of PT1 expanded TCRs, reaching significance at thresholds 8, 16 and 32 but not at 4. Repeated subsampling changed both the strength of the expansion versus patch-test correlation and the threshold at which that correlation became significant. Significantly more large CDR3 similarity clusters were formed by expanded TCRs than by pre-sensitization or healthy control sets, consistent with antigen-driven responses. Because every patient had alopecia, a presumed autoimmune disease, the patients' immune response might differ from that of healthy individuals.

This clonotype has ten or more counts. No cognate antigen has been identified for it. No clone much larger than this one lies a single base away; base qualities are absent. The library relied on RACE. Sequencing instrument: NextSeq 500. Library preparation attached unique molecular identifiers to individual cDNA molecules for quantitative, reproducible TCR counting. For every blood RNA sample, sequencing covered both the TCR alpha and TCR beta chains. From the authors' description of their analysis: The median number of TCRs per sample was 85,000 to 100,000, ranging from about 23,224 to 700,000. The Decombinator software suite was used to annotate V, J and CDR3 in the TCR reads. For the PS versus PT1 abundance plots, all samples were subsampled to the same number of TCRs (28,000). TCRs were defined as expanded if absent before sensitization and observed at least eight times at the 2-week time point. The raw public reads went through TCRdb reprocessing: fastp at Q25, MiXCR clone calling, in-frame beta chains kept. One record per CDR3 amino acid sequence lists the most common genes and DNA. The V and J calls here are based on TCRdb, not the publication. The sample table records approximately 370,000 distinct CDR3 sequences; about 5% of these occur just once. The ten largest clones add up to about 8.7% of the sample.

Interpreted using the paper, the time point label stands for: pre-sensitization, week 0. The treatment or condition label here, explained by the study, means: therapeutic diphenylcyclopropenone sensitization with weekly scalp DPC. Blood at each patch-test visit was drawn before the patch test was applied. Patients were eligible if aged 18 to 70, diagnosed with alopecia and judged suitable for DPC therapy, and pregnant patients were excluded. Total RNA was extracted from unfractionated whole blood collected in Tempus Blood RNA tubes. Trimming takes 5 bases off V and 2 bases off J; junction bases not matched to a gene: 4. The CDR3 starts with the cysteine, ends with the phenylalanine, and has 16 residues. CDR3 DNA is the only sequence kept; it has 48 bases, read in frame from the first base. The CDR1 and CDR2 encoded by the germline V gene are KGHDR and SFDVKD.

This TCR was sampled from a woman in her late teens or twenties with alopecia areata. Some clones in this sample may be carry-over from other donors' samples. The material was whole blood, obtained in connection with sensitization to the hapten diphenylcyclopropenone (DPC). In this chain, TRBV24-1 is recombined with TRBJ2-3; TRBD2 aligns with 12 central bases. The DNA sequence is TGTGCCACCAGTGGGACTAGCGGGGCAACCACAGATACGCAGTATTTT. It is translated as CATSGTSGATTDTQYF.